The present TCR beta chain was sequenced within a study of blood T cells in healthy people across ages. Notes on the study in general: Estimated diversity across one million T cells was deemed an underestimate.

This CDR3 spans 16 amino acids. A second roughly 7 to 12 cycle PCR used barcoded and J-beta primers. One entry per CDR3 protein, called by TCRdb with MiXCR from the 5' RACE reads. The repertoire consists of some 1.5 million distinct CDR3 sequences, with 28% occurring once and the leading ten covering 7.7%. Notes on this clonotype: No antigen is known for it. Relative to the germline gene, one junction end is altered; a read error may explain this.

The chain links TRBV12-3 or TRBV12-4 to TRBJ2-3; D is perhaps TRBD2 (5 bases). The sequence derives from a woman aged 25 to 45 in good health. The material sequenced was blood. CDR3 region: CASSLRSGVRADTQYF. As DNA, the CDR3 is TGTGCCAGCAGTTTAAGAAGCGGAGTGAGAGCAGATACGCAGTATTTC.